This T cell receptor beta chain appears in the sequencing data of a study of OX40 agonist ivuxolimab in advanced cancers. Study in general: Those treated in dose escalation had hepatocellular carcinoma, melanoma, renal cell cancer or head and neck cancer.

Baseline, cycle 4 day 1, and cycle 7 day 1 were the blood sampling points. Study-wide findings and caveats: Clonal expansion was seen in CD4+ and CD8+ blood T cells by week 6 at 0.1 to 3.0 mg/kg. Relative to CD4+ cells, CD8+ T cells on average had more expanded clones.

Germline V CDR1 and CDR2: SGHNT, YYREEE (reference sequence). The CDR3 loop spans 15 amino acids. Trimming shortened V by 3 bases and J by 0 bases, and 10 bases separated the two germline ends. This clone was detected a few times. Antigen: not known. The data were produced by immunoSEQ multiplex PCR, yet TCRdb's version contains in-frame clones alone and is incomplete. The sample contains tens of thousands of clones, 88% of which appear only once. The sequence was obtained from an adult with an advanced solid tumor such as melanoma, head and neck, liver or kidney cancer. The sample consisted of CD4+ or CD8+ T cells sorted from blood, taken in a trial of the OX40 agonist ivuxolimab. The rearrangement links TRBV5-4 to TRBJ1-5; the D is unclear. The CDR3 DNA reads TGTGCCAGCAGCTCCGAGCCCACTAGCAATCAGCCCCAGCATTTT. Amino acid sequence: CASSSEPTSNQPQHF.